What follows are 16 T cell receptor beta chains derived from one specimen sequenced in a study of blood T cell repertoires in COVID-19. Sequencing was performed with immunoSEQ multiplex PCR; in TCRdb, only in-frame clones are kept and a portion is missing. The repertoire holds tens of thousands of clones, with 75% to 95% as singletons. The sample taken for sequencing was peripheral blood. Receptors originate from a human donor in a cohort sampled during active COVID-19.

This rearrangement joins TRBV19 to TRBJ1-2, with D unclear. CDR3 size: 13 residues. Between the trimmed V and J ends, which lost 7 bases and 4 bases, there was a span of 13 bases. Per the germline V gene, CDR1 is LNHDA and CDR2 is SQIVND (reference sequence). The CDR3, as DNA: TGTGCCAGTACCCTTGCCCGCGTCTATGGCTACACCTTC. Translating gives CASTLARVYGYTF.

CDR3 sequence reads: CASSVEPLRGEQFF. The CDR3 bases are TGTGCCAGCAGCGTAGAGCCCCTGCGCGGGGAGCAGTTCTTC. The genes are TRBV9 and TRBJ2-1; D is perhaps TRBD2 (5 bases). The germline V and J ends were trimmed by 0 bases and 10 bases, with 14 bases remaining between them. Germline V gene data show CDR1 as SGDLS and CDR2 as YYNGEE. The CDR3 loop spans 14 amino acids.

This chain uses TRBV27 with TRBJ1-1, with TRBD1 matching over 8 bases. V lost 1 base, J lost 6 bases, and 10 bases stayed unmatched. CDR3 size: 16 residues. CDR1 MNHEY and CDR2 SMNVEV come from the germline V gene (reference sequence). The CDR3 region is CASSLYPPDRAAEAFF. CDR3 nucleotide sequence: TGTGCCAGCAGTTTATACCCCCCGGACAGGGCGGCTGAAGCTTTCTTT.

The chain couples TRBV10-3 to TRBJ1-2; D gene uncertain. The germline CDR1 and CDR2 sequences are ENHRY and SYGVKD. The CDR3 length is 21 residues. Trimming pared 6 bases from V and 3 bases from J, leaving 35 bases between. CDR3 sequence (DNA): TGTGCCATCAGCCAAAGTTTTCTCAGGATTCCTGGAACCGAAACCCACTATGGCTACACCTTC. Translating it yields CAISQSFLRIPGTETHYGYTF.

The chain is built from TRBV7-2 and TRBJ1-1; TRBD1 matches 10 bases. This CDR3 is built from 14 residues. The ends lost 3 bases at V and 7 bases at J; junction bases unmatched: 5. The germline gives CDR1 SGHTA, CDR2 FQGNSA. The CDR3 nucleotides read TGTGCCAGCAGCTTGGTGGGACAGGGGTTTGAAGCTTTCTTT. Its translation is CASSLVGQGFEAFF.

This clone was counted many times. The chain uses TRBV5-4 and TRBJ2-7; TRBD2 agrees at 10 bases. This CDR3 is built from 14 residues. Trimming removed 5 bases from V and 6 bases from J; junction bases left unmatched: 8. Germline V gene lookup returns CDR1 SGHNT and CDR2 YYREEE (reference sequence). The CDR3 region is CASSLSGRAREQYF. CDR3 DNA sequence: TGTGCCAGCAGTTTGAGCGGGAGGGCACGCGAGCAGTACTTC.

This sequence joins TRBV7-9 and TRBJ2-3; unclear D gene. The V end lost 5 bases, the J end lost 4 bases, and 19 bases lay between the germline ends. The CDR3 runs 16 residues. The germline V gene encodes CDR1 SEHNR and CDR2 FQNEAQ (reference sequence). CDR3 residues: CASSLFGPPSADTQYF. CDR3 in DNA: TGTGCCAGCAGCCTTTTTGGGCCCCCGAGTGCAGATACGCAGTATTTT.

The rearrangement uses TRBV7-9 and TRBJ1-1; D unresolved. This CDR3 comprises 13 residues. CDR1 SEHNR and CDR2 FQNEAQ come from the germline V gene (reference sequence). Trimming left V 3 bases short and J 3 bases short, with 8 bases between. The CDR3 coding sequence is TGTGCCAGCAGCTTGGTGGCAGACACTGAAGCTTTCTTT. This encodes CASSLVADTEAFF.

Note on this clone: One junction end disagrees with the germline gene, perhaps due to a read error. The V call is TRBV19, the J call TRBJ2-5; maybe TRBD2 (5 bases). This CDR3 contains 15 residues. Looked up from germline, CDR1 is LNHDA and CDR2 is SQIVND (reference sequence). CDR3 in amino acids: CASSMRASLQATQYF. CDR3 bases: TGTGCCAGTAGTATGAGGGCTAGCTTACAAGCGACCCAGTACTTC. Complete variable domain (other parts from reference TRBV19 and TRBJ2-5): DGGITQSPKYLFRKEGQNVTLSCEQNLNHDAMYWYRQDPGQGLRLIYYSQIVNDFQKGDIAEGYSVSREKKESFPLTVTSAQKNPTAFYLCASSMRASLQATQYFGPGTRLLVL.

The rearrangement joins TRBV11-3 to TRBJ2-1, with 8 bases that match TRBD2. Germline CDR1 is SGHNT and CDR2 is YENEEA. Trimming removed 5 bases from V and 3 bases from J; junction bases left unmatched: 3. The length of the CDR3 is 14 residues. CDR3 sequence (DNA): TGTGCCAGCAGCAAACGGGAGGGCTACAATGAGCAGTTCTTC. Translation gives CASSKREGYNEQFF. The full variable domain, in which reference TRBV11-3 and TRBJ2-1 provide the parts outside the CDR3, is EAGVVQSPRYKIIEKKQPVAFWCNPISGHNTLYWYLQNLGQGPELLIRYENEEAVDDSQLPKDRFSAERLKGVDSTLKIQPAELGDSAVYLCASSKREGYNEQFFGPGTRLTVL.

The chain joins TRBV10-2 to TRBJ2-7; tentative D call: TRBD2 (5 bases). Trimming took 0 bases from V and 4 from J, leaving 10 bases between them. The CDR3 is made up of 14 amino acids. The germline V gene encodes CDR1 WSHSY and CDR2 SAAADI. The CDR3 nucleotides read TGCGCCAGCAGTGAGTCGCTTCGGGGTTACGAGCAGTACTTC. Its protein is CASSESLRGYEQYF.

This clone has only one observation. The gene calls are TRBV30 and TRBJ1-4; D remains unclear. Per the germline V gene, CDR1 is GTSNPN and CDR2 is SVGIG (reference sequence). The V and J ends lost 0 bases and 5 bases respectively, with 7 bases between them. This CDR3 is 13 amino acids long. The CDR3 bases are TGTGCCTGGAGTGTCCGGGAGAATGAAAAACTGTTTTTT. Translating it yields CAWSVRENEKLFF. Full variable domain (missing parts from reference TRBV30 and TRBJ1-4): SQTIHQWPATLVQPVGSPLSLECTVEGTSNPNLYWYRQAAGRGLQLLFYSVGIGQISSEVPQNLSASRPQDRQFILSSKKLLLSDSGFYLCAWSVRENEKLFFGSGTQLSVL.

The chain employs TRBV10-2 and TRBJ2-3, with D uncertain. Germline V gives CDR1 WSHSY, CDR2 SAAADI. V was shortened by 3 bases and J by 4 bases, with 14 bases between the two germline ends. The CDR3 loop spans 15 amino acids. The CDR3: CASSDHTEAPDTQYF. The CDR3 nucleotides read TGCGCCAGCAGTGATCACACCGAGGCCCCAGATACGCAGTATTTT.

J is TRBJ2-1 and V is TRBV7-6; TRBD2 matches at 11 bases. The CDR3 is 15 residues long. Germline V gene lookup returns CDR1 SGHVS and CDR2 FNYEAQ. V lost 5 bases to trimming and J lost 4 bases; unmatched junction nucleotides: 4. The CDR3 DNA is TGTGCCAGCAGCGATAGGACTAGCGGGTACAATGAGCAGTTCTTC. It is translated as CASSDRTSGYNEQFF.

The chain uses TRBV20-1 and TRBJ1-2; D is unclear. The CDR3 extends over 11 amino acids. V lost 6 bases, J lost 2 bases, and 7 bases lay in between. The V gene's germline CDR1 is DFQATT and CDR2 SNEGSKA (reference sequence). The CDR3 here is CSAPGNYGYTF. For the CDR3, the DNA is TGCAGTGCGCCGGGAAACTATGGCTACACCTTC.

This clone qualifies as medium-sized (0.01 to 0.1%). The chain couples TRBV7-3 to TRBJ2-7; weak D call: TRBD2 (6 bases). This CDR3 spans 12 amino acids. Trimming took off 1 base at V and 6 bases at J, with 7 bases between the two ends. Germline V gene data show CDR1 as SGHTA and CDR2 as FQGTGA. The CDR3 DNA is TGTGCCAGCAGCTTAATGGGGGGCGAGCAGTACTTC. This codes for CASSLMGGEQYF. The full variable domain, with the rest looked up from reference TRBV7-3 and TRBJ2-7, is GAGVSQTPSNKVTEKGKYVELRCDPISGHTALYWYRQSLGQGPEFLIYFQGTGAADDSGLPNDRFFAVRPEGSVSTLKIQRTERGDSAVYLCASSLMGGEQYFGPGTRLTVT.